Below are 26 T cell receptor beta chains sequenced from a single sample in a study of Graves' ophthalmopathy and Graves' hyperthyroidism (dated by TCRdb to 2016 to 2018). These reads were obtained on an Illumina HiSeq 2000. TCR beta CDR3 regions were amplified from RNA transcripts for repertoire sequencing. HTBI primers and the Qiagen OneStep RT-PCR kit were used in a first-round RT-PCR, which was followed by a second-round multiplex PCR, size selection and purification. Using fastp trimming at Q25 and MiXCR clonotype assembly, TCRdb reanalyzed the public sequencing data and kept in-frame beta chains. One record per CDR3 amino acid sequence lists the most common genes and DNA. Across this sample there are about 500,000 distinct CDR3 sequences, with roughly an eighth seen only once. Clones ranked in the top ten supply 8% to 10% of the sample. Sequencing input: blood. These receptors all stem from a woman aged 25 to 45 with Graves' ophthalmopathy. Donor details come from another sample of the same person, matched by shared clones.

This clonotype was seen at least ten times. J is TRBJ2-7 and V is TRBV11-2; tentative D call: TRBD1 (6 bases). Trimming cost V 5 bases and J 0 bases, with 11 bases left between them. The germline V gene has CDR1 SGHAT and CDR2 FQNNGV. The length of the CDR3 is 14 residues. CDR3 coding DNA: TGTGCCAGCAGCCAATCGACAGGCTCCTACGAGCAGTACTTC. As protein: CASSQSTGSYEQYF.

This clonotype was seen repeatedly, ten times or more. CDR3 sequence (DNA): TGTGCCAGCGACTCTGGGGCCAACGTCCTGACTTTC. Its protein is CASDSGANVLTF. The chain uses TRBV28 and TRBJ2-6, with no clear D. The V gene lost 8 bases and the J gene lost 0 bases, with 2 bases spanning the gap. This CDR3 has 12 residues. Germline values: CDR1 MDHEN, CDR2 SYDVKM.

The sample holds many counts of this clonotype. The CDR3 DNA reads as TGTGCCAGCAGTTACGGACAGCAAAATCAGCCCCAGCATTTT. Its translation is CASSYGQQNQPQHF. The J gene is TRBJ1-5, the V gene TRBV6-2 or TRBV6-3; TRBD1 is a possible D gene (6 bases). Trimming stripped 2 bases from V and 4 bases from J, with 9 bases between. The length of the CDR3 is 14 residues. The germline V gene has CDR1 MNHEY and CDR2 SVGEGT.

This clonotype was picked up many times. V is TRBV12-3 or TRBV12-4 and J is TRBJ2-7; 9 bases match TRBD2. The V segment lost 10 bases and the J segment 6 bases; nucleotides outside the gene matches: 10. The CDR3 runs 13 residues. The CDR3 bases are TGTGCCACCACGGTGCGGGGGGGCGGCGAGCAGTACTTC. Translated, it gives CATTVRGGGEQYF.

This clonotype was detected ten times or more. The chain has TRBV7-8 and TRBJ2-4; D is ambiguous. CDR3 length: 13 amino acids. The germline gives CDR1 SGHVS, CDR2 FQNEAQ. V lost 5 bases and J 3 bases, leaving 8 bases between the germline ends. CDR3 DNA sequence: TGTGCCAGCAGCGGGCCACTCAAAAACATTCAGTACTTC. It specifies CASSGPLKNIQYF.

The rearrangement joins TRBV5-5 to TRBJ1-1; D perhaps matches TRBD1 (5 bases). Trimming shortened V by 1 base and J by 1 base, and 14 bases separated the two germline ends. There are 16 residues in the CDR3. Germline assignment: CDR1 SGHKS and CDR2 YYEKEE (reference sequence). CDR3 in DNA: TGTGCCAGCAGCTTGTTTTGGGGGTCGGCGAACACTGAAGCTTTCTTT. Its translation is CASSLFWGSANTEAFF.

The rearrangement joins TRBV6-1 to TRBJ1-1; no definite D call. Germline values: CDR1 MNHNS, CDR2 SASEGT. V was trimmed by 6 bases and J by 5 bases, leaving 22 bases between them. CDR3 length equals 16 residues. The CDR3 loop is CASRSPRLLLQTEAFF. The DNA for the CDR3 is TGTGCCAGCAGATCCCCACGTCTACTACTCCAAACTGAAGCTTTCTTT.

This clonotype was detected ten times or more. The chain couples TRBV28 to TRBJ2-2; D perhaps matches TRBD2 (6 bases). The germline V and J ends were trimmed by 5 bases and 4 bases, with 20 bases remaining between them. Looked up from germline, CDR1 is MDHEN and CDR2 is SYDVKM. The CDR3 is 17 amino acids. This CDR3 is CASSPYRGFESTGELFF. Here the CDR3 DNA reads TGTGCCAGCAGTCCCTATCGGGGGTTCGAGAGCACCGGGGAGCTGTTTTTT.

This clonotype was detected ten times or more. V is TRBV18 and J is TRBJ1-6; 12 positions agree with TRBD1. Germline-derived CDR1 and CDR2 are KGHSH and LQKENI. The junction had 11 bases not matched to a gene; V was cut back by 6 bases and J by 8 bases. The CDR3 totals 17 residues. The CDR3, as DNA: TGTGCCAGCTCCCTTCAACGGGACAGGGGGCGGCATTCACCCCTCCACTTT. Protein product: CASSLQRDRGRHSPLHF.

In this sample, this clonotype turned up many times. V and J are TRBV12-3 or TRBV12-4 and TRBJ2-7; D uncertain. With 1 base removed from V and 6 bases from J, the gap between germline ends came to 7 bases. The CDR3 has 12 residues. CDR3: CASSLENTEQYF. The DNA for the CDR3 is TGTGCCAGCAGTTTAGAGAACACCGAGCAGTACTTC.

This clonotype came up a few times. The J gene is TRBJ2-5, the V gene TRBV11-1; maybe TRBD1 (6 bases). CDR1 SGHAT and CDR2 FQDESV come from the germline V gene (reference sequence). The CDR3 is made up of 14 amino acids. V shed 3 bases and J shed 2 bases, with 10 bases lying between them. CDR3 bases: TGTGCCAGCAGCTTGGACAGAATACAAGAGACCCAGTACTTC. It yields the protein CASSLDRIQETQYF.

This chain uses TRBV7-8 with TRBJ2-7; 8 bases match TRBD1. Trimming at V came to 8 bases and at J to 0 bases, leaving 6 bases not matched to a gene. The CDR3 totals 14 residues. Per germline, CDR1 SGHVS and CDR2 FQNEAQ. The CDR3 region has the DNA TGTGCCAGCTATACAGGGGGTCGCTCCTACGAGCAGTACTTC. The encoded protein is CASYTGGRSYEQYF.

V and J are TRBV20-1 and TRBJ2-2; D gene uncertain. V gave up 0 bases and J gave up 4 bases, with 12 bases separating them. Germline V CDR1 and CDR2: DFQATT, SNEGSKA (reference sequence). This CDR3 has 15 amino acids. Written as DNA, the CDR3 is TGCAGTGCTAGAGATCGACGGTTGGCCACCGGGGAGCTGTTTTTT. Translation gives CSARDRRLATGELFF.

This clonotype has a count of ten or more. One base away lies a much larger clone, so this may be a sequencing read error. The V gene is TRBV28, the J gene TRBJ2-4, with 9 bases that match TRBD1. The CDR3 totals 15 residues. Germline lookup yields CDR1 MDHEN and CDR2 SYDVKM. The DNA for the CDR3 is TGTGCCAGCAGTTATATGGGGACAGGGAAAAACATTAAGTACTTC. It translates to CASSYMGTGKNIKYF. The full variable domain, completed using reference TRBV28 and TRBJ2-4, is DVKVTQSSRYLVKRTGEKVFLECVQDMDHENMFWYRQDPGLGLRLIYFSYDVKMKEKGDIPEGYSVSREKKERFSLILESASTNQTSMYLCASSYMGTGKNIKYFGAGTRLSVL.

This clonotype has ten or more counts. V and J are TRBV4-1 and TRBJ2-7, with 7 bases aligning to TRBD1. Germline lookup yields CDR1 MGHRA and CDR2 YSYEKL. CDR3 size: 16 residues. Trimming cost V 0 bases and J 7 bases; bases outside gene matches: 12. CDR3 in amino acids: CASSQDPTGPLREQYF. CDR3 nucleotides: TGCGCCAGCAGCCAAGATCCGACAGGGCCACTGAGGGAGCAGTACTTC.

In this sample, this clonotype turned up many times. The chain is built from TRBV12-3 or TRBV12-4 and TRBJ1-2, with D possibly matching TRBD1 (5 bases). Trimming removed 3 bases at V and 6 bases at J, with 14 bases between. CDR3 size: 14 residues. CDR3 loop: CASSLQRQSDGYTF. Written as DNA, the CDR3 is TGTGCCAGCAGTTTGCAGCGACAGTCGGATGGCTACACCTTC.

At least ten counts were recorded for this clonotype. In DNA, the CDR3 is TGTGCCAGCATTCTGACAGGGGGTAGGACTGAAGCTTTCTTT. It codes for CASILTGGRTEAFF. This chain uses TRBV28 with TRBJ1-1; 9 positions agree with TRBD1. CDR3 length: 14 amino acids. Germline trimming cut 7 bases from V and 5 bases from J; bases unmatched to any gene: 8. CDR1 is MDHEN, CDR2 SYDVKM, per germline.

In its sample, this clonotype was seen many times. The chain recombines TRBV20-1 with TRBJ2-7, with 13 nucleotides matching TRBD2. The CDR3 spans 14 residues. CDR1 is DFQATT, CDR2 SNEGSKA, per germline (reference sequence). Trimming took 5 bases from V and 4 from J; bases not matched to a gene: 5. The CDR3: CSARKLAGGYEQYF. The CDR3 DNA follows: TGCAGTGCTCGGAAACTAGCGGGGGGGTACGAGCAGTACTTC.

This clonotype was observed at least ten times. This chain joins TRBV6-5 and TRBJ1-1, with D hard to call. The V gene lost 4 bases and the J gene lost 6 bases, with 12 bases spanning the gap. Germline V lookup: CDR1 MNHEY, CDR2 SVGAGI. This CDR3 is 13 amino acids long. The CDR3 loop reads CASSLLIAAEAFF. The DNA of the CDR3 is TGTGCCAGCAGTTTATTGATTGCCGCTGAAGCTTTCTTT.

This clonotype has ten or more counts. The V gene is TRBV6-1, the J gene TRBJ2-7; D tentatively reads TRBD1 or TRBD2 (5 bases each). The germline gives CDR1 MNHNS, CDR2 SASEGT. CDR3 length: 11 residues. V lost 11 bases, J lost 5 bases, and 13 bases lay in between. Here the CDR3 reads CAGGRGHEQYF. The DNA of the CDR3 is TGTGCCGGGGGTCGGGGCCACGAGCAGTACTTC.

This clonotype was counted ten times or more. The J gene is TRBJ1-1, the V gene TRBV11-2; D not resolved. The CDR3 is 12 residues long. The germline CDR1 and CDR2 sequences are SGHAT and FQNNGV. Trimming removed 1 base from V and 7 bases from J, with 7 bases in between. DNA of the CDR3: TGTGCCAGCAGCTTAGGGGGTGGTGAAGCTTTCTTT. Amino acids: CASSLGGGEAFF.

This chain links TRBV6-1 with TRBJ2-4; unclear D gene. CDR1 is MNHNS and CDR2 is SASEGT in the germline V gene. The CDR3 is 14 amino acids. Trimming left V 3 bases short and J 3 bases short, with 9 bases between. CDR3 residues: CASSESLGKNIQYF. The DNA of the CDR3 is TGTGCCAGCAGTGAGAGCTTGGGCAAAAACATTCAGTACTTC.

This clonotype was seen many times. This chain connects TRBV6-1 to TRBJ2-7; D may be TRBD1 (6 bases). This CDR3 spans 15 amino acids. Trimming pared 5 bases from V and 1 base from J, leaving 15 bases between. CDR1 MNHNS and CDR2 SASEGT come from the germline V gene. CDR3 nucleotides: TGTGCCAGCAGTCGCAACAGGGTAGGGTCCTACGAGCAGTACTTC. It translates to CASSRNRVGSYEQYF.

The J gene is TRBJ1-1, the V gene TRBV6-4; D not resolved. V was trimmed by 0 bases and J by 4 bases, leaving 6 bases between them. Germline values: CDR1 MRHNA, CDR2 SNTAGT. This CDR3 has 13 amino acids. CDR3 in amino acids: CASSDSASTEAFF. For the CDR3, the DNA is TGTGCCAGCAGTGACTCTGCTAGCACTGAAGCTTTCTTT.

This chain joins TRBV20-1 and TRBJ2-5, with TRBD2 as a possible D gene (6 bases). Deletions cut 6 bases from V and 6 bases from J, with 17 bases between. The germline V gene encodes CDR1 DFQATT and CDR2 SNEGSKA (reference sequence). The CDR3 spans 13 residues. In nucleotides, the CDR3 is TGCAGTGCCCCCGGGACTGGTTTAAAGACCCAGTACTTC. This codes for CSAPGTGLKTQYF.

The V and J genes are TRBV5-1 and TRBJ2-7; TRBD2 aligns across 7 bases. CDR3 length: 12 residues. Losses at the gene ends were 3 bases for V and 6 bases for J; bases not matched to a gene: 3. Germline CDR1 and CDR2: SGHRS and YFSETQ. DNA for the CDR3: TGCGCCAGCAGCTCCGGGGGGAGCGAGCAGTACTTC. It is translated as CASSSGGSEQYF. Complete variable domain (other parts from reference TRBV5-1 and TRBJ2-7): KAGVTQTPRYLIKTRGQQVTLSCSPISGHRSVSWYQQTPGQGLQFLFEYFSETQRNKGNFPGRFSGRQFSNSRSEMNVSTLELGDSALYLCASSSGGSEQYFGPGTRLTVT.